These 24 T cell receptor beta chains originate from one sample sequenced in a study of vaccination and CD4 T cells after COVID-19. Their specific antigens are unknown. As for treatment: roughly 11-day PBMC culture with coronavirus spike peptide pools or control peptides (ViraFEST assay). The study sequenced cultured CD4+ T cell DNA using the Oncomine TCR Beta short-read assay. One entry per CDR3 protein, called by TCRdb with MiXCR from the PCR reads. Of approximately 12,000 distinct CDR3 sequences listed, 20% to 25% were seen once; the top ten hold roughly 14%. The sequencing used CD4+ T cells from blood, cultured in vitro, collected before SARS-CoV-2 vaccination. The source is a human donor who received a COVID-19 vaccine.

This clonotype was seen more than once but under ten times. This chain links TRBV20-1 with TRBJ2-1, with TRBD2 as a possible D gene (7 bases). Trimming pared 1 base from V and 7 bases from J, leaving 14 bases between. The CDR3 totals 14 residues. Germline V gene sequence: CDR1 DFQATT, CDR2 SNEGSKA (reference sequence). The DNA for the CDR3 is TGCAGTGCTAGAGCCGGTAGGGGGGGTAATGAGCAGTTCTTC. This gives the protein CSARAGRGGNEQFF.

The rearrangement uses TRBV21-1 and TRBJ1-1. TRBV21-1 corresponds to a pseudogene. The CDR3 has 12 amino acids. The CDR3 nucleotides read TGTGCCAGCAGCAAAGAGGGCACTGAAGCTTTCTTT. It is translated as CASSKEGTEAFF.

The CDR3 region is CSAAPTGDRGEKLFF. In nucleotides, the CDR3 is TGCAGTGCTGCTCCCACCGGGGACAGGGGGGAAAAACTGTTTTTT. V and J are TRBV20-1 and TRBJ1-4; 11 nucleotides match TRBD1. Germline V gene lookup returns CDR1 DFQATT and CDR2 SNEGSKA (reference sequence). The CDR3 is 15 amino acids. The V gene end was trimmed by 5 bases and the J gene end by 8 bases; junction bases not matched to a gene: 10.

The rearrangement uses TRBV6-2 or TRBV6-3 and TRBJ1-5; 8 bases align to TRBD1. Germline V gene data show CDR1 as MNHEY and CDR2 as SVGEGT. The CDR3 covers 14 residues. The ends lost 6 bases at V and 4 bases at J; junction bases unmatched: 5. CDR3 loop: CASRGTGPNQPQHF. DNA of the CDR3: TGTGCCAGCAGAGGGACAGGCCCGAATCAGCCCCAGCATTTT.

This rearrangement joins TRBV20-1 to TRBJ1-3; weak D call: TRBD1 (5 bases). Trimming took off 4 bases at V and 4 bases at J, with 8 bases between the two ends. CDR1 DFQATT and CDR2 SNEGSKA come from the germline V gene (reference sequence). The CDR3 totals 12 residues. CDR3 nucleotides: TGCAGTGCTAAGGGGTCCGGAAACACCATATATTTT. Translated: CSAKGSGNTIYF.

The chain is built from TRBV18 and TRBJ1-1, with D maybe TRBD1 (5 bases). V was clipped by 3 bases and J by 3 bases, with 17 bases between them. Germline CDR1 KGHSH, CDR2 LQKENI. The CDR3 totals 16 residues. The CDR3 region is CASSPISGLWDTEAFF. The CDR3 DNA reads as TGTGCCAGCTCACCTATATCGGGACTCTGGGACACTGAAGCTTTCTTT.

A few counts support this clonotype. The rearrangement joins TRBV20-1 to TRBJ1-1, with a tentative D call TRBD1 (6 bases). The germline CDR1 and CDR2 sequences are DFQATT and SNEGSKA (reference sequence). This CDR3 has 13 residues. Trimming cost V 3 bases and J 8 bases, with 16 bases left between them. The CDR3 DNA reads TGCAGTGCTAGTCAAACAGGGAGGCTAGAAGCTTTCTTT. Its translation is CSASQTGRLEAFF.

This clonotype is medium-sized. The chain couples TRBV2 to TRBJ1-6, with D maybe TRBD1 (5 bases). The CDR3 consists of 15 residues. From germline, CDR1 is SNHLY and CDR2 FYNNEI. V lost 2 bases, J lost 9 bases, and 14 bases lay in between. The CDR3 region is CASSEQGRSTSPLHF. The CDR3, as DNA: TGTGCCAGCAGTGAACAGGGTAGGAGCACTTCACCCCTCCACTTT.

CDR3 coding DNA: TGTGCCAGCAGCGTAAGGCCTCAACAGGGGTTTCGGACAGATACGCAGTATTTT. It codes for CASSVRPQQGFRTDTQYF. This chain uses TRBV9 with TRBJ2-3, with 7 bases fitting TRBD1. Germline V gene lookup returns CDR1 SGDLS and CDR2 YYNGEE. CDR3 size: 18 residues. V gave up 1 base and J gave up 3 bases; unmatched junction bases: 14.

The CDR3 nucleotides read TGTGCCAGCAACATCAGGGGATCCTATGGCTACACCTTC. Residues: CASNIRGSYGYTF. The chain recombines TRBV12-3 or TRBV12-4 with TRBJ1-2; TRBD1 might be the D (6 bases). This CDR3 has 13 amino acids. The ends were cut back, 7 bases at V and 4 bases at J, with 13 bases in the middle.

This clonotype was recorded once. The rearrangement uses TRBV11-3 and TRBJ2-1; 9 nucleotides line up with TRBD1. From germline, CDR1 is SGHNT and CDR2 YENEEA. The junction had 2 bases not matched to a gene; V was cut back by 5 bases and J by 3 bases. The CDR3 consists of 14 residues. This chain's CDR3 is CASSRQGDYNEQFF. Written as DNA, the CDR3 is TGTGCCAGCAGCAGACAGGGGGACTACAATGAGCAGTTCTTC.

The chain carries TRBV6-1 and TRBJ1-2; tentatively, D is TRBD1 (5 bases). Trimming stripped 7 bases from V and 8 bases from J, with 23 bases between. The CDR3 loop spans 15 amino acids. Germline values: CDR1 MNHNS, CDR2 SASEGT. CDR3 amino acids: CASTFTGTTKRGYTF. The CDR3 nucleotides are TGTGCCAGCACCTTCACCGGGACCACCAAGCGGGGCTACACCTTC.

This chain joins TRBV18 and TRBJ2-2; TRBD2 matches at 14 bases. The CDR3 totals 18 residues. V lost 4 bases to trimming and J lost 4 bases; unmatched junction nucleotides: 8. Looked up from germline, CDR1 is KGHSH and CDR2 is LQKENI. The CDR3 region has the DNA TGTGCCAGCTCACGTACCGGGACTAGCGGGAGACCCACCGGGGAGCTGTTTTTT. Translation: CASSRTGTSGRPTGELFF.

This clonotype was seen only a few times. This sequence joins TRBV10-3 and TRBJ1-2; D ambiguous. Per germline, CDR1 ENHRY and CDR2 SYGVKD. The CDR3 totals 15 residues. The V end was cut by 5 bases, the J end by 4 bases, with 17 bases between. Here the CDR3 reads CAISPWTGKAYGYTF. In DNA form, the CDR3 reads TGTGCCATCAGTCCGTGGACGGGGAAGGCCTATGGCTACACCTTC.

Only a few counts were recorded for this clonotype. This chain joins TRBV9 and TRBJ2-7, with D perhaps assigned TRBD1 or TRBD2 (6 bases each). The CDR3 totals 14 residues. The germline CDR1 and CDR2 sequences are SGDLS and YYNGEE. V lost 0 bases to trimming and J lost 5 bases, with 12 bases between them. The DNA of the CDR3 is TGTGCCAGCAGCGTAGCCCTGAGGGGGGACGAGCAGTACTTC. It is translated as CASSVALRGDEQYF.

Concerning this clonotype itself: One end of the junction fails to match germline, which may point to a read error. CDR3 sequence (DNA): TGTGCCAGCAGTGAGGTAGCGGGGGGCCAAGAGACCCAGTACTTC. Translation gives CASSEVAGGQETQYF. The V gene is TRBV10-3, the J gene TRBJ2-5, with TRBD2 identical over 10 bases. This CDR3 has 15 residues. Germline V gene sequence: CDR1 ENHRY, CDR2 SYGVKD.

This chain uses TRBV6-2 or TRBV6-3 with TRBJ2-7; tentative D call: TRBD2 (6 bases). Germline V gene lookup returns CDR1 MNHEY and CDR2 SVGEGT. CDR3 length: 14 amino acids. V lost 2 bases and J 3 bases, leaving 11 bases between the germline ends. The CDR3 bases are TGTGCCAGCAGTTACGCGGGGAATCACTACGAGCAGTACTTC. This translates into CASSYAGNHYEQYF.

The CDR3 bases are TGTGCCAGCAGCTATCCACCGGGCCATAGCTACACCTTC. Its protein product is CASSYPPGHSYTF. This rearrangement joins TRBV7-9 to TRBJ1-2, with D hard to call. Germline CDR1 SEHNR, CDR2 FQNEAQ (reference sequence). Trimming shortened V by 4 bases and J by 9 bases, and 15 bases separated the two germline ends. The CDR3 totals 13 residues. Filled out from reference TRBV7-9 and TRBJ1-2, the complete variable domain reads DTGVSQNPRHKITKRGQNVTFRCDPISEHNRLYWYRQTLGQGPEFLTYFQNEAQLEKSRLLSDRFSAERPKGSFSTLEIQRTEQGDSAMYLCASSYPPGHSYTFGSGTRLTVV.

The chain carries TRBV5-3 and TRBJ2-1, with unresolved D. TRBV5-3 is labeled an ORF, and its function is uncertain. This CDR3 spans 12 amino acids. V lost 1 base to trimming and J lost 6 bases, with 5 bases between them. CDR3 in amino acids: CARSLSGNEQFF. For the CDR3, the DNA is TGTGCCAGAAGCTTGAGTGGCAATGAGCAGTTCTTC.

This clonotype has more than one count but fewer than ten. The chain employs TRBV29-1 and TRBJ1-2; D not certain. Germline V lookup: CDR1 SQVTM, CDR2 ANQGSEA. CDR3 length: 12 residues. V lost 2 bases to trimming and J lost 4 bases, with 8 bases between them. The CDR3 DNA reads TGCAGCGTTGAACTACTTCCCTATGGCTACACCTTC. It translates to CSVELLPYGYTF.

This clonotype is classed as medium-sized (0.01 to 0.1%). The rearrangement links TRBV6-1 to TRBJ1-2; D might be TRBD1 (6 bases). Germline CDR1 is MNHNS and CDR2 is SASEGT. The CDR3 covers 14 residues. Trimming cost V 7 bases and J 4 bases, with 16 bases left between them. Here the CDR3 DNA reads TGTGCCAGCAAGTTTGTCAGGGGAGGCTATGGCTACACCTTC. Its translation: CASKFVRGGYGYTF.

Only a few counts were recorded for this clonotype. CDR3 in DNA: TGTGCCAGCAGCCCGCGACAGAATATGAACACTGAAGCTTTCTTT. This translates into CASSPRQNMNTEAFF. The genes are TRBV7-9 and TRBJ1-1; maybe TRBD1 (5 bases). V was pared by 5 bases and J by 0 bases, with 13 bases between. CDR1 SEHNR and CDR2 FQNEAQ come from the germline V gene (reference sequence). This CDR3 has 15 residues.

The CDR3, as DNA: TGTGCCACCAGTGATTTGCTCAAGGGGATAACTAGCACAGATACGCAGTATTTT. Protein sequence: CATSDLLKGITSTDTQYF. V gene TRBV24-1 combines with J gene TRBJ2-3, with D possibly matching TRBD1 (5 bases). The germline gives CDR1 KGHDR, CDR2 SFDVKD. The CDR3 length is 18 residues. Trimming shortened V by 0 bases and J by 0 bases, and 15 bases separated the two germline ends.

This clonotype was detected only a few times. The rearrangement joins TRBV19 to TRBJ1-1; D remains ambiguous. Germline assignment: CDR1 LNHDA and CDR2 SQIVND (reference sequence). V was shortened by 7 bases and J by 2 bases, with 20 bases between the two germline ends. This CDR3 has 16 amino acids. The CDR3: CASTTPSGLSNTEAFF. CDR3 in DNA: TGTGCCAGTACCACCCCCTCCGGCCTTTCTAACACTGAAGCTTTCTTT. Full variable domain (remainder filled in from reference TRBV19 and TRBJ1-1): DGGITQSPKYLFRKEGQNVTLSCEQNLNHDAMYWYRQDPGQGLRLIYYSQIVNDFQKGDIAEGYSVSREKKESFPLTVTSAQKNPTAFYLCASTTPSGLSNTEAFFGQGTRLTVV.